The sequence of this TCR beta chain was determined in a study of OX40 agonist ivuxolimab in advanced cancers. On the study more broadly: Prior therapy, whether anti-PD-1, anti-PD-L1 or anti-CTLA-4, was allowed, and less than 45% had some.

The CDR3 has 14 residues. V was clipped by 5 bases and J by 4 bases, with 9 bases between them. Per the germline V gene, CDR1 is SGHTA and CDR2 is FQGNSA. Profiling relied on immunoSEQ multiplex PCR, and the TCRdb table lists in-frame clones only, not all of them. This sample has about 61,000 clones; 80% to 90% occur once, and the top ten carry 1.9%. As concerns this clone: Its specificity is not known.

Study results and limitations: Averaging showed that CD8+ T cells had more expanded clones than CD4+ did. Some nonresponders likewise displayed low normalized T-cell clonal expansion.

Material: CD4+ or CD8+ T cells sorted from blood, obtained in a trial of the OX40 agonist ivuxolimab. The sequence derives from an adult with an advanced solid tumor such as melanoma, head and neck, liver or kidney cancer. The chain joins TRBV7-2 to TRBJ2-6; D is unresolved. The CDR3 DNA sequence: TGTGCCAGCAGCCCCAATGGCGGGGCCAACGTCCTGACTTTC. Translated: CASSPNGGANVLTF.